This record looks at one TCR beta chain sequence and its context. Patients with autoimmune history or systemic immunosuppression were excluded. This entry comes from a study of OX40 agonist ivuxolimab in advanced cancers. Generated by immunoSEQ multiplex PCR, the TCRdb table keeps only in-frame clones and is missing some. The table shows roughly 16,000 clones, with 65% to 80% occurring only once. V was shortened by 8 bases and J by 2 bases, with 4 bases between the two germline ends. CDR3 length equals 10 residues. Germline values: CDR1 MNHEY, CDR2 SVGAGI. This sequence was found in an adult with an advanced solid tumor such as melanoma, head and neck, liver or kidney cancer. Source: CD4+ or CD8+ T cells sorted from blood, taken in a trial of the OX40 agonist ivuxolimab. The chain combines TRBV6-5 with TRBJ2-7; D not resolved. CDR3 in DNA: TGTGCCAGCGGTGCCTACGAGCAGTACTTC. Translating it yields CASGAYEQYF.